This record looks at one T cell receptor (beta chain) sequence and its context. The CDR3 covers 14 residues. The junction had 8 bases not matched to a gene; V was cut back by 6 bases and J by 6 bases. Random hexamers were used to reverse transcribe an amount of about 0.5 to 1 ug RNA. TCRdb independently ran MiXCR on the immunoSEQ multiplex PCR reads; one entry per CDR3 protein. The sample contains some 100,000 distinct CDR3 sequences, about 95% of which appear only once. CD8+ and CD4+ T cells circulating in blood were sequenced for TCR beta. Negative isolation yielded CD8+ and CD4+ T cells; FACS enriched TEMRA cells. The sample comes from a study of CD8 T cells in Susac syndrome.

The sample was CD4+ T cells from PBMCs. The rearrangement joins TRBV12-3 or TRBV12-4 to TRBJ2-7; 10 bases are a match to TRBD1. This TCR derives from a human donor in good health. The CDR3 DNA reads as TGTGCCAGCAGCAATGACAGGGGGCGGATCGAGCAGTACTTC. Protein sequence: CASSNDRGRIEQYF.